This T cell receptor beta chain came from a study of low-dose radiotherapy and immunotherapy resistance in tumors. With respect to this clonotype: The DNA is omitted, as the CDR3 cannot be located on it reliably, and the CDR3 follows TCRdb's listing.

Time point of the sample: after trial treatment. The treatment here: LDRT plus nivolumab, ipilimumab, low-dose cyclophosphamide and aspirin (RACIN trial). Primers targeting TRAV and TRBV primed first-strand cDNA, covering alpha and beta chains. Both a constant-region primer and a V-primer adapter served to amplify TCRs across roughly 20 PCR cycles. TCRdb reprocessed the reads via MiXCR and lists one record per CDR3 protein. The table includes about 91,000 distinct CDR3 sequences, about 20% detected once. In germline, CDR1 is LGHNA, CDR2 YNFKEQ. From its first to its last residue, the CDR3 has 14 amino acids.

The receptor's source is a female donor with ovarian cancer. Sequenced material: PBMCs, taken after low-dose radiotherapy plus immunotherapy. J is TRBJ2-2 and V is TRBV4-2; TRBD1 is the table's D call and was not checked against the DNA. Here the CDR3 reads CASSTALAGELFFF.